Listed here are 32 T cell receptor beta chains from one sample, sequenced in a study of blood T cell repertoires in COVID-19 (dated by TCRdb to about 2020). Library construction relied on the immunoSEQ multiplex PCR assay. The source is immuneACCESS, and TCRdb retained only in-frame sequences with V and J called. Part of the clones is not carried over; for the studies checked, unresolved V genes explain less than half of this, and the remainder is unexplained. The sample has around 200,000 clones on record, 86% of them singletons. The ten largest clones capture roughly 4% of the sample. The material sequenced was PBMCs or T cells enriched from blood (not recorded which). These receptors came from a woman aged 25 to 39 who had been exposed to COVID-19.

The chain uses TRBV19 and TRBJ1-4, with TRBD1 identical over 8 bases. The germline gives CDR1 LNHDA, CDR2 SQIVND (reference sequence). This CDR3 comprises 14 residues. J was trimmed by 8 bases and V by 7 bases; bases with no gene match: 9. The CDR3 DNA sequence: TGTGCCAGTATGTTGACAGGGGCGGCCGAAAAACTGTTTTTT. Translated: CASMLTGAAEKLFF. The variable domain in full, completed from reference TRBV19 and TRBJ1-4, reads DGGITQSPKYLFRKEGQNVTLSCEQNLNHDAMYWYRQDPGQGLRLIYYSQIVNDFQKGDIAEGYSVSREKKESFPLTVTSAQKNPTAFYLCASMLTGAAEKLFFGSGTQLSVL.

The rearrangement links TRBV29-1 to TRBJ1-2; a possible D gene is TRBD1 (5 bases). Germline assignment: CDR1 SQVTM and CDR2 ANQGSEA. The CDR3 runs to 13 residues. The ends were cut back, 7 bases at V and 8 bases at J, with 20 bases in the middle. The CDR3 protein is CSALTPGLLGYTF. As DNA, the CDR3 is TGCAGCGCCTTGACGCCGGGACTATTGGGCTACACCTTC.

The V call is TRBV19, the J call TRBJ2-7; 9 bases are shared with TRBD1. In germline, CDR1 is LNHDA, CDR2 SQIVND (reference sequence). The CDR3 has 15 residues. The J segment lost 0 bases and the V segment lost 8 bases, leaving 8 bases of the junction unmatched. The CDR3 loop reads CASSDRGGVSYEQYF. The CDR3 nucleotides are TGTGCCAGTTCCGACAGGGGGGGGGTCTCCTACGAGCAGTACTTC.

The chain couples TRBV29-1 to TRBJ2-2; D is uncertain. The germline CDR1 and CDR2 sequences are SQVTM and ANQGSEA. Trimming removed 6 bases at V and 3 bases at J, with 5 bases between. The CDR3 extends over 11 amino acids. The CDR3 loop reads CSVSYTGELFF. Written as DNA, the CDR3 is TGCAGCGTATCGTACACCGGGGAGCTGTTTTTT.

A single count supports this clone. J is TRBJ1-5 and V is TRBV18; 10 positions match TRBD1. CDR3 size: 15 residues. The V gene's germline CDR1 is KGHSH and CDR2 LQKENI. With V trimmed by 4 bases and J by 7 bases, 7 bases remained unmatched. This CDR3 is CASSQDRGRGQPQHF. Here the CDR3 DNA reads TGTGCCAGCTCACAGGACAGGGGGAGAGGGCAGCCCCAGCATTTT.

This chain joins TRBV5-1 and TRBJ1-1; 9 bases are a match to TRBD1. The CDR3 extends over 17 amino acids. CDR1 is SGHRS, CDR2 YFSETQ, per germline. With 3 bases clipped from V and 0 bases from J, the junction kept 9 bases outside the gene matches. DNA for the CDR3: TGCGCCAGCAGCTCAGGGACAGGGAAAGGGATGAACACTGAAGCTTTCTTT. It encodes CASSSGTGKGMNTEAFF. Supplemented by reference TRBV5-1 and TRBJ1-1, the full variable domain reads KAGVTQTPRYLIKTRGQQVTLSCSPISGHRSVSWYQQTPGQGLQFLFEYFSETQRNKGNFPGRFSGRQFSNSRSEMNVSTLELGDSALYLCASSSGTGKGMNTEAFFGQGTRLTVV.

This clone occurred once. The chain carries TRBV18 and TRBJ1-2; tentatively, D is TRBD1 (6 bases). CDR1 KGHSH and CDR2 LQKENI come from the germline V gene. Trimming removed 3 bases at V and 4 bases at J, with 15 bases between. There are 15 residues in the CDR3. The chain's CDR3 is CASSPTDSQTYGYTF. The DNA for the CDR3 is TGTGCCAGCTCACCGACGGACAGCCAAACCTATGGCTACACCTTC.

The rearrangement joins TRBV7-8 to TRBJ2-7; perhaps TRBD2 as D (5 bases). CDR1 and CDR2 (germline): SGHVS, FQNEAQ. V was shortened by 5 bases and J by 3 bases, with 17 bases between the two germline ends. The CDR3 length is 15 residues. CDR3 nucleotide sequence: TGTGCCAGCAGCCCGAGAGACGTAGCGTACTACGAGCAGTACTTC. It encodes CASSPRDVAYYEQYF.

Written as DNA, the CDR3 is TGTGCCACCAGCAGAGTTGGAGAGGGCTACGAGCAGTACTTC. Translated: CATSRVGEGYEQYF. The rearrangement uses TRBV15 and TRBJ2-7; a possible D gene is TRBD2 (5 bases). CDR1 is LNHNV and CDR2 is YYDKDF in the germline V gene (reference sequence). V was shortened by 1 base and J by 3 bases, with 10 bases between the two germline ends. This CDR3 is built from 14 residues.

In DNA form, the CDR3 reads TGTGCCAGCAGCCCAAAGCAGGGTAAAAACATTCAGTACTTC. Translation gives CASSPKQGKNIQYF. The chain is built from TRBV11-2 and TRBJ2-4; tentatively, D is TRBD1 (5 bases). V lost 5 bases, J lost 4 bases, and 12 bases lay in between. The CDR3 has 14 residues. Germline assignment: CDR1 SGHAT and CDR2 FQNNGV.

Only one count was recorded for this clone. The chain employs TRBV10-3 and TRBJ1-4; no definite D call. Germline V lookup: CDR1 ENHRY, CDR2 SYGVKD. The V end lost 10 bases, the J end lost 3 bases, and 9 bases lay between the germline ends. This CDR3 has 12 amino acids. CDR3 amino acids: CASGESNEKLFF. CDR3 nucleotides: TGTGCCAGCGGGGAATCTAATGAAAAACTGTTTTTT.

With respect to this clone: This sample also contains other DNA sequences that code for the same CDR3. The chain is built from TRBV18 and TRBJ1-5; D is uncertain. Per germline, CDR1 KGHSH and CDR2 LQKENI. Trimming left V 3 bases short and J 3 bases short, with 6 bases between. This CDR3 is built from 13 residues. CDR3 in amino acids: CASSPGPNQPQHF. The CDR3 nucleotides are TGTGCCAGCTCACCTGGGCCCAATCAGCCCCAGCATTTT.

The chain joins TRBV5-1 to TRBJ1-5; D is undetermined. Trimming stripped 0 bases from V and 3 bases from J, with 13 bases between. This CDR3 region has 16 residues. The germline CDR1 and CDR2 sequences are SGHRS and YFSETQ. The chain's CDR3 is CASSLDPDFTNQPQHF. In DNA, the CDR3 is TGCGCCAGCAGCTTGGATCCAGACTTCACCAATCAGCCCCAGCATTTT. The full variable domain, rest sourced from reference TRBV5-1 and TRBJ1-5, is KAGVTQTPRYLIKTRGQQVTLSCSPISGHRSVSWYQQTPGQGLQFLFEYFSETQRNKGNFPGRFSGRQFSNSRSEMNVSTLELGDSALYLCASSLDPDFTNQPQHFGDGTRLSIL.

The V and J genes are TRBV11-2 and TRBJ1-1, with D maybe TRBD1 (6 bases). V was pared by 3 bases and J by 11 bases, with 16 bases between. The CDR3 is made up of 13 amino acids. Looked up from germline, CDR1 is SGHAT and CDR2 is FQNNGV. The CDR3: CASSFNWGHNAFF. The CDR3 DNA reads as TGTGCCAGCAGCTTTAACTGGGGACATAACGCTTTCTTT.

This chain links TRBV18 with TRBJ1-2, with D possibly being TRBD1 (6 bases). CDR1 is KGHSH and CDR2 is LQKENI in the germline V gene. V lost 1 base, J lost 4 bases, and 13 bases lay in between. This CDR3 has 15 amino acids. CDR3 sequence (DNA): TGTGCCAGCTCACCACGGACAGAGGACTTCTATGGCTACACCTTC. This sequence encodes CASSPRTEDFYGYTF.

The sample holds a few counts of this clone. This sequence joins TRBV7-3 and TRBJ2-5; D is unresolved. There are 13 residues in the CDR3. The V and J ends lost 5 bases and 2 bases respectively, with 9 bases between them. Germline assignment: CDR1 SGHTA and CDR2 FQGTGA. CDR3 amino acids: CASSPGFQETQYF. CDR3 nucleotides: TGTGCCAGCAGCCCCGGGTTTCAAGAGACCCAGTACTTC.

This chain uses TRBV7-2 with TRBJ1-4; the D gene is possibly TRBD1 (5 bases). The V and J ends lost 3 bases and 1 base respectively, with 9 bases between them. The CDR3 has 15 amino acids. Germline CDR1 reads SGHTA; CDR2 reads FQGNSA. This CDR3 reads CASSFQGETNEKLFF. As DNA, the CDR3 is TGTGCCAGCAGCTTCCAGGGTGAAACTAATGAAAAACTGTTTTTT.

The chain employs TRBV5-6 and TRBJ1-2; TRBD1 might be the D (6 bases). V was trimmed by 4 bases and J by 8 bases, leaving 12 bases between them. Germline loops: CDR1 SGHDT, CDR2 YYEEEE. The CDR3 is 12 amino acids. CDR3 residues: CASSVNRVGYTF. The CDR3 DNA sequence: TGTGCCAGCAGCGTTAACAGGGTAGGCTACACCTTC.

This clone has only a few counts. The sample carries other DNA sequences with the same CDR3. The chain recombines TRBV9 with TRBJ2-3; 7 nucleotides line up with TRBD2. The CDR3 extends over 15 amino acids. Germline V CDR1 and CDR2: SGDLS, YYNGEE. The junction had 6 bases not matched to a gene; V was cut back by 0 bases and J by 5 bases. The CDR3 sequence: CASSVERGGGDTQYF. As DNA, the CDR3 is TGTGCCAGCAGCGTAGAGAGGGGCGGGGGAGATACGCAGTATTTT.

This clone was recorded a few times. The chain is built from TRBV24-1 and TRBJ1-5; D may be TRBD1 (5 bases). From germline, CDR1 is KGHDR and CDR2 SFDVKD. V lost 4 bases and J 7 bases, leaving 10 bases between the germline ends. The CDR3 totals 13 residues. CDR3 residues: CATSDQGRQPQHF. The CDR3 nucleotides are TGTGCCACCAGTGACCAGGGTCGGCAGCCCCAGCATTTT.

The chain joins TRBV15 to TRBJ2-5; no clear D. The CDR3 spans 15 residues. Germline loops: CDR1 LNHNV, CDR2 YYDKDF (reference sequence). V shed 1 base and J shed 4 bases, with 13 bases lying between them. CDR3 protein: CATSRGGQAGETQYF. CDR3 bases: TGTGCCACCAGCAGAGGTGGGCAGGCCGGAGAGACCCAGTACTTC.

The J gene is TRBJ2-3, the V gene TRBV10-3, with 9 positions matching TRBD1. CDR3 length equals 17 residues. V trimming: 3 bases; J trimming: 3 bases; junction bases outside the gene matches: 10. The germline CDR1 and CDR2 sequences are ENHRY and SYGVKD. CDR3 loop: CAISDPGQGVNTDTQYF. CDR3 in DNA: TGTGCCATCAGTGACCCGGGACAGGGTGTTAATACAGATACGCAGTATTTT.

The J gene is TRBJ1-4, the V gene TRBV19; D uncertain. Germline values: CDR1 LNHDA, CDR2 SQIVND (reference sequence). V dropped 4 bases and J dropped 5 bases, with 14 bases sitting between them. The CDR3 runs to 15 residues. The CDR3 nucleotides read TGTGCCAGTAGTACCCCCGGGAAGACCAATGAAAAACTGTTTTTT. Protein: CASSTPGKTNEKLFF. Full variable domain (outside the CDR3, taken from reference TRBV19 and TRBJ1-4): DGGITQSPKYLFRKEGQNVTLSCEQNLNHDAMYWYRQDPGQGLRLIYYSQIVNDFQKGDIAEGYSVSREKKESFPLTVTSAQKNPTAFYLCASSTPGKTNEKLFFGSGTQLSVL.

The CDR3 loop is CASRRSGQPYEQYF. CDR3 DNA: TGTGCCAGCAGGCGTAGTGGACAGCCCTACGAGCAGTACTTC. The rearrangement links TRBV6-5 to TRBJ2-7; weak D call: TRBD1 (6 bases). Deletions cut 6 bases from V and 2 bases from J, with 14 bases between. The germline CDR1 and CDR2 sequences are MNHEY and SVGAGI. The CDR3 spans 14 residues.

The chain is built from TRBV2 and TRBJ1-4, with a tentative D call TRBD1 (6 bases). The CDR3 extends over 15 amino acids. CDR1 SNHLY and CDR2 FYNNEI come from the germline V gene. Trimming took 5 bases from V and 7 from J, leaving 17 bases between them. CDR3 nucleotides: TGTGCCAGCAGTCCTCAGGGGCTCCCGGGTGAAAAACTGTTTTTT. Encoded protein: CASSPQGLPGEKLFF.

The chain combines TRBV5-3 with TRBJ2-7; 7 bases align to TRBD1. TRBV5-3 is designated an ORF whose function remains uncertain. The CDR3 is 15 residues long. J was trimmed by 2 bases and V by 3 bases; bases with no gene match: 8. The DNA of the CDR3 is TGTGCCAGAAGCTACGCCAGGACAGGAGCCTACGAGCAGTACTTC. Amino acids: CARSYARTGAYEQYF.

This chain links TRBV11-2 with TRBJ1-6; TRBD1 matches at 9 bases. V lost 7 bases and J lost 1; bases outside the gene matches: 5. The CDR3 consists of 16 residues. Germline V CDR1 and CDR2: SGHAT, FQNNGV. The CDR3 DNA follows: TGTGCCAGCACCCGGGACAGGGCATCCTATAATTCACCCCTCCACTTT. Protein product: CASTRDRASYNSPLHF. Full variable domain (missing parts from reference TRBV11-2 and TRBJ1-6): EAGVAQSPRYKIIEKRQSVAFWCNPISGHATLYWYQQILGQGPKLLIQFQNNGVVDDSQLPKDRFSAERLKGVDSTLKIQPAKLEDSAVYLCASTRDRASYNSPLHFGNGTRLTVT.

This chain links TRBV3-1 (or the pseudogene TRBV3-2) with TRBJ1-2; TRBD1 agrees at 9 bases. V lost 5 bases, J lost 7 bases, and 8 bases stayed unmatched. This CDR3 comprises 14 residues. Germline V gives CDR1 LGHDT, CDR2 YNNKEL (reference sequence). This CDR3 is CASSGTGQGFGYTF. Written as DNA, the CDR3 is TGTGCCAGCAGCGGAACAGGACAGGGGTTTGGCTACACCTTC.

This clone has only a few counts. The genes are TRBV5-1 and TRBJ1-6; 7 bases align to TRBD1. The CDR3 totals 14 residues. Trimming cost V 4 bases and J 10 bases; bases outside gene matches: 8. Germline values: CDR1 SGHRS, CDR2 YFSETQ. CDR3 amino acids: CASSTTGVISPLHF. Here the CDR3 DNA reads TGCGCCAGCAGCACTACAGGGGTTATCTCACCCCTCCACTTT.

The chain combines TRBV10-2 with TRBJ1-1; possible D gene TRBD1, 5 bases. Germline V gene sequence: CDR1 WSHSY, CDR2 SAAADI. Trimming shortened V by 2 bases and J by 4 bases, and 11 bases separated the two germline ends. The CDR3 sequence is 14 residues long. As DNA, the CDR3 is TGCGCCAGCAGTGAGGAGGGGAGGGTCACTGAAGCTTTCTTT. Protein: CASSEEGRVTEAFF.

The V gene is TRBV27, the J gene TRBJ2-3; D possibly corresponds to TRBD2 (5 bases). Per germline, CDR1 MNHEY and CDR2 SMNVEV (reference sequence). This CDR3 region has 14 residues. V was cut by 6 bases and J by 2 bases, with 12 bases left in between. The CDR3 DNA reads as TGTGCCAGCAGCAGCGAGGGTCTCACAGATACGCAGTATTTT. Its protein product is CASSSEGLTDTQYF.

The genes are TRBV9 and TRBJ1-2; 7 bases are shared with TRBD1. V lost 2 bases and J lost 4; bases outside the gene matches: 8. This CDR3 is built from 15 residues. The germline V gene has CDR1 SGDLS and CDR2 YYNGEE. In DNA, the CDR3 is TGTGCCAGCAGCGTCGGACAGGTAAGCCCCTATGGCTACACCTTC. It encodes CASSVGQVSPYGYTF. Complete variable domain (other parts from reference TRBV9 and TRBJ1-2): DSGVTQTPKHLITATGQRVTLRCSPRSGDLSVYWYQQSLDQGLQFLIQYYNGEERAKGNILERFSAQQFPDLHSELNLSSLELGDSALYFCASSVGQVSPYGYTFGSGTRLTVV.